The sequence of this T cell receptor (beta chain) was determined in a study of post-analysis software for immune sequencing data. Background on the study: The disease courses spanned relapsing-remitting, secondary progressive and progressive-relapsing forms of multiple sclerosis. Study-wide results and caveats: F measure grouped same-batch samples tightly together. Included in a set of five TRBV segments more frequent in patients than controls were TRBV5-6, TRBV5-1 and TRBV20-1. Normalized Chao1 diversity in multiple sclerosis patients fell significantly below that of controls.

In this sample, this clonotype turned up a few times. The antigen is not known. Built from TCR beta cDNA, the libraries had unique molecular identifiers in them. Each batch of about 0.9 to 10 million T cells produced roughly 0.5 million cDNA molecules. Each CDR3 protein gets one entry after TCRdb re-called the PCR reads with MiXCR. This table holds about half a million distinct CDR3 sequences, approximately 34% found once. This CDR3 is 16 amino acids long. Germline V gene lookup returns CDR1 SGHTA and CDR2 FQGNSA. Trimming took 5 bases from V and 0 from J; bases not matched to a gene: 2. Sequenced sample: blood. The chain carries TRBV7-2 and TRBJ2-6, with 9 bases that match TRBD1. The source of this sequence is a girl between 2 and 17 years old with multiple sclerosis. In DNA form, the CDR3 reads TGTGCCAGCAGCCGACAGGGGGGCTCTGGGGCCAACGTCCTGACTTTC. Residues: CASSRQGGSGANVLTF.